The text below deals with one TCR beta chain. The antigen is not known. The data were taken from a study of cytomegalovirus exposure and HLA in healthy donors. Primers: 60 Vbeta forward and 13 Jbeta reverse. Method: immunoSEQ multiplex PCR; TCRdb's copy keeps in-frame clones and lacks some. The sample yields 100,000 to 150,000 clones, approximately 87% seen once. There are 18 residues in the CDR3. J gave up 1 base and V 4 bases, and 11 bases lay outside the gene matches. Germline values: CDR1 LNHDA, CDR2 SQIVND (reference sequence). Study outcomes and limitations: In a later analysis, at a false discovery rate of 0.05, approximately 15,000 TCR beta sequences matched HLA alleles. One variant, a missense change in DCLRE1C, was linked in a later analysis to TCR beta V- and J-gene trimming. Indistinguishable V segments such as TRBV6-2 and TRBV6-3 were excluded.

The rearrangement uses TRBV19 and TRBJ1-1, with 11 bases fitting TRBD1. The TCR originated in a woman aged 25 to 39 in good health and CMV-seronegative. Material: PBMCs. The CDR3 reads CASSTSTGTGGKNTEAFF. The DNA of the CDR3 is TGTGCCAGTAGTACTTCCACCGGGACAGGGGGGAAGAACACTGAAGCTTTCTTT. The whole variable domain, filled in from reference TRBV19 and TRBJ1-1, reads DGGITQSPKYLFRKEGQNVTLSCEQNLNHDAMYWYRQDPGQGLRLIYYSQIVNDFQKGDIAEGYSVSREKKESFPLTVTSAQKNPTAFYLCASSTSTGTGGKNTEAFFGQGTRLTVV.